One sample yielded the 26 T cell receptor beta chains listed below, sequenced in a study of OX40 agonist ivuxolimab in advanced cancers. TCRdb keeps only in-frame clones here, not all; method: immunoSEQ multiplex PCR. The data contain tens of thousands of clones, roughly 84% of them seen just once; the ten biggest clones take up about 0.68%. The sequencing here drew on CD4+ or CD8+ T cells sorted from blood, taken in a trial of the OX40 agonist ivuxolimab. Receptors were obtained from an adult with an advanced solid tumor such as melanoma, head and neck, liver or kidney cancer.

This clone was recorded only once. The chain combines TRBV19 with TRBJ2-1; no clear D. Germline V gene data show CDR1 as LNHDA and CDR2 as SQIVND (reference sequence). This CDR3 comprises 16 residues. Trimming took 5 bases from V and 0 from J, leaving 14 bases between them. The CDR3 bases are TGTGCCAGTAGTGCCACTGTAGGAATCTCCTACAATGAGCAGTTCTTC. Translated, it gives CASSATVGISYNEQFF.

As regards this clone: A read error may produce the germline difference seen at one junction end. The rearrangement uses TRBV7-9 and TRBJ2-1; perhaps TRBD2 as D (5 bases). The CDR3 extends over 13 amino acids. The germline gives CDR1 SEHNR, CDR2 FQNEAQ (reference sequence). CDR3 nucleotides: TGTGCCAGCAGATTAGTGTCGGGAACTGAGCAGTTCTTC. This translates into CASRLVSGTEQFF. Combining the CDR3 with reference TRBV7-9 and TRBJ2-1 gives the whole variable domain DTGVSQNPRHKITKRGQNVTFRCDPISEHNRLYWYRQTLGQGPEFLTYFQNEAQLEKSRLLSDRFSAERPKGSFSTLEIQRTEQGDSAMYLCASRLVSGTEQFFGPGTRLTVL.

The chain's CDR3 is CASGPPLKGRAGELFF. The CDR3 DNA follows: TGTGCTAGTGGCCCCCCATTAAAGGGGCGGGCCGGGGAGCTGTTTTTT. This chain links TRBV12-5 with TRBJ2-2; D is perhaps TRBD1 or TRBD2 (5 bases each). Trimming took off 6 bases at V and 6 bases at J, with 20 bases between the two ends. The germline V gene has CDR1 LGHNT and CDR2 FRNRAP. The CDR3 covers 16 residues.

The V gene is TRBV5-4, the J gene TRBJ2-3, with D unresolved. Looked up from germline, CDR1 is SGHNT and CDR2 is YYREEE (reference sequence). This CDR3 is built from 14 residues. V shed 2 bases and J shed 2 bases, with 9 bases lying between them. The CDR3 coding sequence is TGTGCCAGCAGCTTTAACCAACCCACAGATACGCAGTATTTT. Its protein product is CASSFNQPTDTQYF.

V and J are TRBV2 and TRBJ2-3; D is unresolved. The CDR3 covers 14 residues. CDR1 is SNHLY and CDR2 is FYNNEI in the germline V gene. The V end lost 1 base, the J end lost 0 bases, and 5 bases lay between the germline ends. In DNA form, the CDR3 reads TGTGCCAGCAGTGAAGGTCTCAGCACAGATACGCAGTATTTT. Translating it yields CASSEGLSTDTQYF.

This clone has only a few counts. The rearrangement uses TRBV9 and TRBJ1-1, with D hard to call. V lost 0 bases and J 0 bases, leaving 15 bases between the germline ends. The CDR3 contains 17 residues. The V gene's germline CDR1 is SGDLS and CDR2 YYNGEE. The CDR3 DNA reads TGTGCCAGCAGCGTAGCTCCATCAATGCTCATGAACACTGAAGCTTTCTTT. This codes for CASSVAPSMLMNTEAFF.

This clone was counted a single time. The chain recombines TRBV27 with TRBJ2-3, with D possibly matching TRBD1 (6 bases). The V gene's germline CDR1 is MNHEY and CDR2 SMNVEV (reference sequence). V lost 5 bases and J 4 bases, leaving 19 bases between the germline ends. The CDR3 loop spans 16 amino acids. CDR3 residues: CASSSTGIGVPDTQYF. The CDR3 nucleotides read TGTGCCAGCAGTAGCACAGGGATCGGGGTCCCAGATACGCAGTATTTT.

This chain links TRBV5-1 with TRBJ2-1; 12 nucleotides match TRBD2. Germline CDR1 reads SGHRS; CDR2 reads YFSETQ. V was clipped by 4 bases and J by 5 bases; unmatched bases: 7. The CDR3 runs 16 residues. The CDR3 coding sequence is TGCGCCAGCAGCCCGAGACTAGCGGGGGCGAACAATGAGCAGTTCTTC. It is translated as CASSPRLAGANNEQFF.

The gene calls are TRBV6-5 and TRBJ1-6; 9 bases are shared with TRBD1. CDR3 length: 13 amino acids. V lost 8 bases, J lost 7 bases, and 3 bases stayed unmatched. CDR1 and CDR2 (germline): MNHEY, SVGAGI. The CDR3 loop is CASGQGKNSPLHF. The CDR3 bases are TGTGCCAGCGGACAGGGGAAGAATTCACCCCTCCACTTT.

This chain joins TRBV5-6 and TRBJ2-7; TRBD1 aligns across 8 bases. The junction had 10 bases not matched to a gene; V was cut back by 4 bases and J by 4 bases. This CDR3 is built from 15 residues. Germline CDR1 and CDR2: SGHDT and YYEEEE. The CDR3 sequence is CASSVGRGQGYEQYF. The CDR3 DNA is TGTGCCAGCAGCGTGGGGCGAGGACAGGGTTACGAGCAGTACTTC.

The chain links TRBV5-8 to TRBJ2-2, with TRBD2 matching 8 bases. The length of the CDR3 is 15 residues. The V gene's germline CDR1 is SGHTS and CDR2 YDEGEE. Trimming cost V 8 bases and J 0 bases; bases outside gene matches: 6. The CDR3 reads CARDGGAANTGELFF. The CDR3 DNA follows: TGTGCCAGAGACGGGGGGGCGGCGAACACCGGGGAGCTGTTTTTT.

This rearrangement joins TRBV23-1 to TRBJ2-3; perhaps TRBD2 as D (7 bases). TRBV23-1 is recorded as an ORF, its role being uncertain. CDR3 length: 16 residues. Trimming left V 2 bases short and J 3 bases short, with 15 bases between. The CDR3: CASSQTCGGPTDTQYF. The CDR3 DNA sequence: TGCGCCAGCAGTCAAACCTGCGGGGGCCCTACAGATACGCAGTATTTT.

The chain recombines TRBV25-1 with TRBJ1-3, with D maybe TRBD1 (5 bases). This CDR3 comprises 15 residues. The germline V gene encodes CDR1 MGHDK and CDR2 SYGVNS. Deletions cut 1 base from V and 4 bases from J, with 11 bases between. Here the CDR3 reads CASSEFRALGNTIYF. The CDR3 DNA reads as TGTGCCAGCAGTGAATTCAGGGCTCTGGGAAACACCATATATTTT.

The V call is TRBV5-6, the J call TRBJ1-1, with D possibly TRBD1 on 5 matching bases. Trimming stripped 0 bases from V and 4 bases from J, with 10 bases between. This CDR3 spans 14 amino acids. Germline V gene lookup returns CDR1 SGHDT and CDR2 YYEEEE. CDR3 loop: CASSLGQGATEAFF. The CDR3 DNA is TGTGCCAGCAGCTTGGGTCAGGGAGCCACTGAAGCTTTCTTT.

This clone has more than one count but fewer than ten. V is TRBV18 and J is TRBJ2-4, with TRBD2 as a possible D gene (5 bases). Germline V gene data show CDR1 as KGHSH and CDR2 as LQKENI. The CDR3 sequence is 20 residues long. V was shortened by 6 bases and J by 0 bases, with 27 bases between the two germline ends. DNA of the CDR3: TGTGCCAGCTCCCTTTATCCGGGATTTATGCAACCTCGAGCCAAAAACATTCAGTACTTC. Its translation is CASSLYPGFMQPRAKNIQYF.

The J gene is TRBJ1-1, the V gene TRBV5-4; no firm D call. Trimming shortened V by 0 bases and J by 5 bases, and 11 bases separated the two germline ends. There are 14 residues in the CDR3. Germline CDR1 is SGHNT and CDR2 is YYREEE (reference sequence). The CDR3, as DNA: TGTGCCAGCAGCTTGGACCCGGGTGGGACTGAAGCTTTCTTT. Its translation is CASSLDPGGTEAFF. Using reference TRBV5-4 and TRBJ1-1 for the parts outside the CDR3, the full variable domain is ETGVTQSPTHLIKTRGQQVTLRCSSQSGHNTVSWYQQALGQGPQFIFQYYREEENGRGNFPPRFSGLQFPNYSSELNVNALELDDSALYLCASSLDPGGTEAFFGQGTRLTVV.

The V call is TRBV7-2, the J call TRBJ1-1; D may be TRBD1 (6 bases). The length of the CDR3 is 13 residues. Germline V gene lookup returns CDR1 SGHTA and CDR2 FQGNSA. V was clipped by 5 bases and J by 8 bases, with 15 bases between them. The CDR3 region is CASSPEAGGEAFF. CDR3 DNA: TGTGCCAGCAGCCCCGAGGCGGGGGGCGAAGCTTTCTTT. The variable domain in full, with the rest retrieved from reference TRBV7-2 and TRBJ1-1, is GAGVSQSPSNKVTEKGKDVELRCDPISGHTALYWYRQSLGQGLEFLIYFQGNSAPDKSGLPSDRFSAERTGGSVSTLTIQRTQQEDSAVYLCASSPEAGGEAFFGQGTRLTVV.

V usage is TRBV19 and J usage is TRBJ2-1; no clear D gene. V lost 3 bases to trimming and J lost 0 bases, with 9 bases between them. CDR3 length: 15 residues. Germline V gives CDR1 LNHDA, CDR2 SQIVND (reference sequence). The DNA for the CDR3 is TGTGCCAGTAGTATTATCCGGAGCTCCTACAATGAGCAGTTCTTC. Translation gives CASSIIRSSYNEQFF.

The chain links TRBV9 to TRBJ2-2, with D possibly matching TRBD1 (5 bases). V lost 0 bases and J 5 bases, leaving 8 bases between the germline ends. There are 14 residues in the CDR3. Looked up from germline, CDR1 is SGDLS and CDR2 is YYNGEE. The CDR3 coding sequence is TGTGCCAGCAGCGTAGCTTCAGGGACCGGGGAGCTGTTTTTT. It codes for CASSVASGTGELFF.

The V call is TRBV11-2, the J call TRBJ2-1; D possibly uses TRBD1 or TRBD2 (5 bases each). The V end lost 1 base, the J end lost 8 bases, and 18 bases lay between the germline ends. Germline values: CDR1 SGHAT, CDR2 FQNNGV. This CDR3 region has 16 residues. The CDR3 region has the DNA TGTGCCAGCAGCTTAGGTGGGGGACGCTACGGGGATGAGCAGTTCTTC. Encoded protein: CASSLGGGRYGDEQFF.

This rearrangement joins TRBV5-8 to TRBJ2-5; 7 nucleotides align to TRBD1. The trim removed 2 bases at V and 5 bases at J, leaving 9 bases unmatched. The germline V gene has CDR1 SGHTS and CDR2 YDEGEE. The CDR3 loop spans 15 amino acids. DNA for the CDR3: TGTGCCAGCAGCTTCCTACAGGGGTCGGGCGAGACCCAGTACTTC. As protein: CASSFLQGSGETQYF.

The chain carries TRBV6-6 and TRBJ2-2, with 7 bases fitting TRBD1. With 5 bases clipped from V and 1 base from J, the junction kept 1 base outside the gene matches. Looked up from germline, CDR1 is MNHNY and CDR2 is SVGAGI (reference sequence). The CDR3 consists of 14 residues. CDR3 sequence reads: CASSRQGNTGELFF. CDR3 sequence (DNA): TGTGCCAGCAGTCGACAGGGGAACACCGGGGAGCTGTTTTTT.

This chain connects TRBV27 to TRBJ2-1, with 10 bases lining up with TRBD1. The CDR3 spans 15 residues. V lost 3 bases and J lost 6; bases outside the gene matches: 5. Germline CDR1 and CDR2: MNHEY and SMNVEV (reference sequence). The CDR3 sequence is CASSLRDRGSNEQFF. In nucleotides, the CDR3 is TGTGCCAGCAGTTTGCGGGACAGGGGATCCAATGAGCAGTTCTTC.

This clone appeared a few times. The J gene is TRBJ1-4, the V gene TRBV7-2; no clear D. This CDR3 is built from 14 residues. V was shortened by 5 bases and J by 0 bases, with 7 bases between the two germline ends. Germline CDR1 is SGHTA and CDR2 is FQGNSA. CDR3 region: CASSQVATNEKLFF. CDR3 DNA sequence: TGTGCCAGCAGCCAAGTTGCAACTAATGAAAAACTGTTTTTT.

This clone turned up a few times. This chain links TRBV9 with TRBJ2-7, with 8 bases fitting TRBD1. The CDR3 spans 15 residues. Per germline, CDR1 SGDLS and CDR2 YYNGEE. V trimming: 4 bases; J trimming: 6 bases; junction bases outside the gene matches: 12. DNA for the CDR3: TGTGCCAGCAGCACGGGATCGACAGGGGCGGGCGAGCAGTACTTC. Its protein product is CASSTGSTGAGEQYF.

CDR3 region: CASSYPGGGNEQFF. CDR3 DNA sequence: TGTGCCAGCAGTTACCCCGGAGGAGGGAATGAGCAGTTCTTC. V gene TRBV6-5 combines with J gene TRBJ2-1, with D possibly being TRBD2 (6 bases). From germline, CDR1 is MNHEY and CDR2 SVGAGI. V gave up 2 bases and J gave up 7 bases, with 12 bases separating them. The CDR3 has 14 residues.